This entry lists 14 T cell receptor beta chains sequenced from one sample in a study of radiation and T cells in renal cell carcinoma. Sample time point: blood 4 weeks post-SBRT, at nephrectomy. The treatment here: 15 Gy SBRT to primary tumor, nephrectomy 4 weeks later. Clones were sequenced by immunoSEQ multiplex PCR, and TCRdb holds only the in-frame ones, with some missing. The repertoire holds approximately 92,000 clones, with around four fifths as singletons. Material: blood, obtained from a patient whose treatment included radiotherapy and nephrectomy. These receptors were obtained from a man aged 45-65 years with renal cell carcinoma.

The chain links TRBV7-9 to TRBJ2-7; D not certain. V was shortened by 2 bases and J by 5 bases, with 13 bases between the two germline ends. Germline V gene data show CDR1 as SEHNR and CDR2 as FQNEAQ (reference sequence). CDR3 length: 14 residues. CDR3 protein: CASSLSGSEDEQYF. CDR3 coding DNA: TGTGCCAGCAGCTTATCGGGCTCCGAGGACGAGCAGTACTTC.

The chain uses TRBV19 and TRBJ2-3; 8 bases align to TRBD1. Germline-derived CDR1 and CDR2 are LNHDA and SQIVND (reference sequence). The CDR3 extends over 15 amino acids. V lost 4 bases and J lost 1; bases outside the gene matches: 4. CDR3 nucleotides: TGTGCCAGTAGTACAGGGGGCGCAGGCACAGATACGCAGTATTTT. It translates to CASSTGGAGTDTQYF.

The V gene is TRBV5-5, the J gene TRBJ2-5; a possible D gene is TRBD1 (6 bases). CDR3 size: 13 residues. CDR1 SGHKS and CDR2 YYEKEE come from the germline V gene (reference sequence). V gave up 0 bases and J gave up 3 bases, with 6 bases separating them. For the CDR3, the DNA is TGTGCCAGCAGCTTGGACAGGGAAGAGACCCAGTACTTC. Its protein is CASSLDREETQYF.

V and J are TRBV6-1 and TRBJ2-2; perhaps TRBD1 as D (6 bases). Trimming took 4 bases from V and 5 from J, leaving 17 bases between them. The CDR3 is 16 residues long. Germline loops: CDR1 MNHNS, CDR2 SASEGT. CDR3 region: CASSGVAQGWTGELFF. CDR3 DNA sequence: TGTGCCAGCAGTGGAGTTGCACAGGGTTGGACCGGGGAGCTGTTTTTT.

This clone came up once. This chain links TRBV19 with TRBJ1-2, with a possible D match to TRBD1 (6 bases). The CDR3 runs to 16 residues. V was clipped by 4 bases and J by 6 bases, with 21 bases between them. Germline lookup yields CDR1 LNHDA and CDR2 SQIVND (reference sequence). CDR3 sequence (DNA): TGTGCCAGTAGTAAGGGGGTGGTCGCAGGGAACAATGGCTACACCTTC. It translates to CASSKGVVAGNNGYTF. The whole variable domain, filled in from reference TRBV19 and TRBJ1-2, reads DGGITQSPKYLFRKEGQNVTLSCEQNLNHDAMYWYRQDPGQGLRLIYYSQIVNDFQKGDIAEGYSVSREKKESFPLTVTSAQKNPTAFYLCASSKGVVAGNNGYTFGSGTRLTVV.

V gene TRBV20-1 combines with J gene TRBJ2-7; possibly TRBD1 for D (5 bases). The CDR3 totals 11 residues. The germline V gene has CDR1 DFQATT and CDR2 SNEGSKA (reference sequence). V was pared by 5 bases and J by 3 bases, with 8 bases between. CDR3 region: CSAARGYEQYF. In DNA, the CDR3 is TGCAGTGCTGCAAGGGGCTACGAGCAGTACTTC.

This clone was seen once. The junction departs from the called germline gene at one end, perhaps through a read error. The J gene is TRBJ2-7, the V gene TRBV7-7, with D tentatively TRBD2 (5 bases). The CDR3 contains 15 residues. Germline CDR1 is SSHAT and CDR2 is FNYEAQ (reference sequence). For the CDR3, the DNA is TGTGCTAGCAGCTTTCCGAGGGAGAGAAGCTACGAGCAGTACTTC. Protein product: CASSFPRERSYEQYF.

The chain uses TRBV14 and TRBJ2-5; 9 nucleotides align to TRBD1. This CDR3 contains 16 residues. The V gene's germline CDR1 is SGHDN and CDR2 FVKESK. With V trimmed by 3 bases and J by 4 bases, 9 bases remained unmatched. For the CDR3, the DNA is TGTGCCAGCAGCCAGGGTCCGGGACAGGGAGGAGAGACCCAGTACTTC. Amino acids: CASSQGPGQGGETQYF.

This rearrangement joins TRBV6-5 to TRBJ1-5, with 7 nucleotides matching TRBD1. Trimming cost V 7 bases and J 7 bases; bases outside gene matches: 4. In germline, CDR1 is MNHEY, CDR2 SVGAGI. The CDR3 loop spans 12 amino acids. The CDR3 region has the DNA TGTGCCAGCAATCGACAGGGCCAGCCCCAGCATTTT. Encoded protein: CASNRQGQPQHF.

The rearrangement links TRBV5-1 to TRBJ2-3; the D gene is possibly TRBD1 (5 bases). The CDR3 contains 17 residues. V gave up 1 base and J gave up 3 bases, with 18 bases separating them. Germline values: CDR1 SGHRS, CDR2 YFSETQ. In DNA, the CDR3 is TGCGCCAGCAGCTTGAGAGTAGGCCCAGGGATGACAGATACGCAGTATTTT. Its protein product is CASSLRVGPGMTDTQYF.

CDR3 coding DNA: TGCGCCAGCAGCTCGACAGTGAACACTGAAGCTTTCTTT. Protein: CASSSTVNTEAFF. The J gene is TRBJ1-1, the V gene TRBV5-1; weak D call: TRBD1 (5 bases). Germline CDR1 reads SGHRS; CDR2 reads YFSETQ. V was cut by 3 bases and J by 0 bases, with 6 bases left in between. The CDR3 extends over 13 amino acids. Looking up the rest from reference TRBV5-1 and TRBJ1-1 gives the full variable domain: KAGVTQTPRYLIKTRGQQVTLSCSPISGHRSVSWYQQTPGQGLQFLFEYFSETQRNKGNFPGRFSGRQFSNSRSEMNVSTLELGDSALYLCASSSTVNTEAFFGQGTRLTVV.

V is TRBV7-2 and J is TRBJ2-2, with 10 bases that match TRBD1. The CDR3 extends over 16 amino acids. CDR1 is SGHTA, CDR2 FQGNSA, per germline. V was pared by 5 bases and J by 3 bases, with 6 bases of the junction left unmatched. The CDR3 sequence is CASSEPGQGYTGELFF. CDR3 coding DNA: TGTGCCAGCAGCGAACCGGGACAGGGGTACACCGGGGAGCTGTTTTTT.

This clone has only a few counts. The J gene is TRBJ1-1, the V gene TRBV6-6, with D tentatively TRBD1 (5 bases). Germline CDR1 MNHNY, CDR2 SVGAGI (reference sequence). The V end was cut by 2 bases, the J end by 0 bases, with 10 bases between. The CDR3 length is 15 residues. Here the CDR3 reads CASSYLRGMNTEAFF. In DNA form, the CDR3 reads TGTGCCAGCAGTTACCTTAGGGGAATGAACACTGAAGCTTTCTTT.

The rearrangement links TRBV18 to TRBJ2-7; D is ambiguous. Trimming took off 3 bases at V and 5 bases at J, with 11 bases between the two ends. The CDR3 is 13 residues long. CDR1 KGHSH and CDR2 LQKENI come from the germline V gene. The CDR3 loop reads CASSPGLIHEQYF. The CDR3 bases are TGTGCCAGCTCACCTGGTTTAATCCACGAGCAGTACTTC.